The 20 T cell receptor beta chains presented below share a single source sample, sequenced in a study of T cells in Graves' hyperthyroidism and ophthalmopathy. Researchers amplified the TCR beta CDR3 regions from RNA transcripts. HTBI primers drove first-round RT-PCR of the TCR CDR3. One entry per CDR3 protein, called by TCRdb with MiXCR from the multiplex PCR reads. The profile shows some 560,000 distinct CDR3 sequences, approximately 15% of them singletons. Sequencing used blood. These receptors all come from a woman in her twenties or thirties with Graves' hyperthyroidism.

This clonotype was recorded many times. The V and J genes are TRBV27 and TRBJ2-7; the D gene is possibly TRBD2 (7 bases). The CDR3 contains 12 residues. The ends were cut back, 5 bases at V and 7 bases at J, with 12 bases in the middle. Germline CDR1 is MNHEY and CDR2 is SMNVEV (reference sequence). The CDR3 sequence: CASSEGRGEQYF. The CDR3 DNA reads TGTGCCAGCAGTGAGGGGAGGGGGGAGCAGTACTTC.

About this clonotype: A much larger clone sits a single nucleotide away, making a read error possible. The conserved phenylalanine or tryptophan normally closing the CDR3 is absent here, so this likely arose from a read error. The V gene is TRBV20-1, the J gene TRBJ2-7; TRBD1 aligns across 8 bases. This CDR3 is built from 15 residues. V dropped 3 bases and J dropped 1; count of bases not matched to a gene: 8. Germline V CDR1 and CDR2: DFQATT, SNEGSKA (reference sequence). CDR3 coding DNA: TGCAGTGCTAGTGACTCGGACAGGGTGTCCTACGAGCAGTACTCC. It translates to CSASDSDRVSYEQYS.

This clonotype was detected ten times or more. The V and J genes are TRBV3-1 and TRBJ2-7; TRBD1 or TRBD2 may be the D gene (5 bases each). This CDR3 is built from 14 residues. Between the trimmed V and J ends, which lost 1 base and 5 bases, there was a span of 12 bases. The germline CDR1 and CDR2 sequences are LGHDT and YNNKEL (reference sequence). The CDR3, as DNA: TGTGCCAGCAGCCAAGGGGGGAAAACGAACGAGCAGTACTTC. Its translation is CASSQGGKTNEQYF.

Ten or more counts support this clonotype. This sequence joins TRBV7-3 and TRBJ2-1; the match to TRBD2 covers 13 bases. Germline V gene lookup returns CDR1 SGHTA and CDR2 FQGTGA. The V and J ends lost 5 bases and 7 bases, in that order; junction bases with no gene match: 11. This CDR3 contains 17 residues. The CDR3 sequence is CASSRQTGTSGMNEQFF. CDR3 in DNA: TGTGCCAGCAGCCGACAAACTGGGACTAGCGGGATGAATGAGCAGTTCTTC.

The chain couples TRBV2 to TRBJ2-7; 11 bases are shared with TRBD2. There are 22 residues in the CDR3. The germline CDR1 and CDR2 sequences are SNHLY and FYNNEI. V lost 6 bases and J lost 6; bases outside the gene matches: 31. As DNA, the CDR3 is TGTGCCAGCAGCGGGACTAGCGGTTTGCCATCGTCTACACGCCCTCTACAAAGCGAGCAGTACTTC. It translates to CASSGTSGLPSSTRPLQSEQYF. The variable domain in full, completed from reference TRBV2 and TRBJ2-7, reads EPEVTQTPSHQVTQMGQEVILRCVPISNHLYFYWYRQILGQKVEFLVSFYNNEISEKSEIFDDQFSVERPDGSNFTLKIRSTKLEDSAMYFCASSGTSGLPSSTRPLQSEQYFGPGTRLTVT.

The table lists this clonotype with many counts. The chain employs TRBV15 and TRBJ2-7; 12 nucleotides align to TRBD1. Germline-derived CDR1 and CDR2 are LNHNV and YYDKDF (reference sequence). The CDR3 sequence is 16 residues long. The ends lost 3 bases at V and 3 bases at J; junction bases unmatched: 6. The CDR3 DNA reads as TGTGCCACCAGCAGTTATCGGGACAGGGGGCACTACGAGCAGTACTTC. Protein: CATSSYRDRGHYEQYF.

This clonotype was seen ten or more times. CDR3 loop: CASSLRWYRPLDEQYF. The DNA for the CDR3 is TGTGCCAGCAGTTTAAGGTGGTACAGGCCTCTCGACGAGCAGTACTTC. V is TRBV28 and J is TRBJ2-7, with D possibly TRBD1 on 5 matching bases. The CDR3 has 16 amino acids. Per the germline V gene, CDR1 is MDHEN and CDR2 is SYDVKM. V gave up 2 bases and J gave up 5 bases, with 19 bases separating them.

In this sample, this clonotype turned up many times. This rearrangement joins TRBV5-1 to TRBJ1-1; D ambiguous. Trimming removed 7 bases at V and 4 bases at J, with 14 bases between. CDR1 and CDR2 from the germline V gene are SGHRS and YFSETQ. CDR3 length: 13 residues. CDR3: CASGEAGSTEAFF. CDR3 coding DNA: TGCGCCAGCGGAGAGGCAGGATCCACTGAAGCTTTCTTT. The full variable domain, with the rest looked up from reference TRBV5-1 and TRBJ1-1, is KAGVTQTPRYLIKTRGQQVTLSCSPISGHRSVSWYQQTPGQGLQFLFEYFSETQRNKGNFPGRFSGRQFSNSRSEMNVSTLELGDSALYLCASGEAGSTEAFFGQGTRLTVV.

In its sample, this clonotype was seen a few times. The chain links TRBV20-1 to TRBJ1-1; tentatively, D is TRBD1 (5 bases). V was clipped by 3 bases and J by 6 bases, with 8 bases between them. Looked up from germline, CDR1 is DFQATT and CDR2 is SNEGSKA (reference sequence). The CDR3 is 11 residues long. The CDR3 DNA is TGCAGTGCTAGGGGGGGTCCTGAAGCTTTCTTT. It translates to CSARGGPEAFF.

This rearrangement joins TRBV12-3 or TRBV12-4 to TRBJ2-1, with 8 bases fitting TRBD2. V shed 3 bases, J shed 6 bases, and the junction held 7 bases outside the gene matches. The CDR3 consists of 15 residues. The CDR3 region is CASSFGGRPSNEQFF. The CDR3 region has the DNA TGTGCCAGCAGTTTTGGCGGGAGGCCCTCCAATGAGCAGTTCTTC.

This clonotype was recorded many times. This chain links TRBV2 with TRBJ2-1, with 11 bases aligning to TRBD2. V dropped 4 bases and J dropped 8; count of bases not matched to a gene: 7. Germline V lookup: CDR1 SNHLY, CDR2 FYNNEI. The CDR3 extends over 15 amino acids. The CDR3 sequence is CASSGGTSGGDEQFF. The CDR3 DNA sequence: TGTGCCAGCAGTGGTGGGACTAGCGGAGGCGATGAGCAGTTCTTC.

This clonotype was recorded at least ten times. V is TRBV3-1 and J is TRBJ2-3; unclear D gene. Trimming shortened V by 0 bases and J by 2 bases, and 9 bases separated the two germline ends. Per germline, CDR1 LGHDT and CDR2 YNNKEL (reference sequence). CDR3 size: 15 residues. CDR3 DNA sequence: TGTGCCAGCAGCCAAGATCGACTGCACACAGATACGCAGTATTTT. Protein: CASSQDRLHTDTQYF.

This clonotype was observed many times. This chain joins TRBV7-9 and TRBJ2-1, with no clear D. Germline V gene data show CDR1 as SEHNR and CDR2 as FQNEAQ (reference sequence). V lost 1 base and J lost 9, with 16 bases in between. The CDR3 totals 15 residues. The CDR3, as DNA: TGTGCCAGCAGCTTAGAGACGTCGCCCTCGGGTGAGCAGTTCTTC. Translating gives CASSLETSPSGEQFF.

The chain is built from TRBV11-2 and TRBJ2-3; no clear D gene. V shed 5 bases and J shed 3 bases, with 15 bases lying between them. This CDR3 spans 15 amino acids. Germline CDR1 is SGHAT and CDR2 is FQNNGV. In DNA, the CDR3 is TGTGCCAGCAGCACTCGTAGGGCCGGGACAGATACGCAGTATTTT. Its translation is CASSTRRAGTDTQYF.

Only a few counts were recorded for this clonotype. The V and J genes are TRBV6-1 and TRBJ2-7; possibly TRBD1 for D (6 bases). V lost 10 bases, J lost 2 bases, and 15 bases lay in between. CDR1 MNHNS and CDR2 SASEGT come from the germline V gene. The CDR3 is made up of 13 amino acids. The CDR3 coding sequence is TGTGCCACCAGACAAGGGACAACCTACGAGCAGTACTTC. It translates to CATRQGTTYEQYF.

This clonotype was found many times. This chain links TRBV6-6 with TRBJ1-1; no reliable D call. V was pared by 1 base and J by 4 bases, with 4 bases between. Germline CDR1 MNHNY, CDR2 SVGAGI (reference sequence). The CDR3 is made up of 12 amino acids. For the CDR3, the DNA is TGTGCCAGCAGTTACTTGGGCACTGAAGCTTTCTTT. Translating gives CASSYLGTEAFF.

This clonotype was seen at least ten times. V is TRBV29-1 and J is TRBJ1-5; D unclear. The CDR3 has 14 residues. CDR1 and CDR2 from the germline V gene are SQVTM and ANQGSEA. V was cut by 3 bases and J by 6 bases, with 15 bases left in between. CDR3 sequence: CSVEQEPSFQPQHF. DNA for the CDR3: TGCAGCGTTGAGCAGGAACCCTCTTTTCAGCCCCAGCATTTT.

CDR3 sequence (DNA): TGTGCCTGGAGTTTTCCTTGGGCGGAGCCCTACAATGAGCAGTTCTTC. Translating gives CAWSFPWAEPYNEQFF. This rearrangement joins TRBV30 to TRBJ2-1; D not certain. Germline V gene sequence: CDR1 GTSNPN, CDR2 SVGIG (reference sequence). Trimming took 2 bases from V and 2 from J, leaving 16 bases between them. There are 16 residues in the CDR3.

This clonotype came up a few times. This chain uses TRBV5-1 with TRBJ2-1; TRBD1 aligns across 7 bases. Germline values: CDR1 SGHRS, CDR2 YFSETQ. With 4 bases clipped from V and 5 bases from J, the junction kept 9 bases outside the gene matches. The CDR3 runs to 15 residues. The CDR3 region has the DNA TGCGCCAGCAGCAGTACAGGGGACGCCCACAATGAGCAGTTCTTC. This gives the protein CASSSTGDAHNEQFF. Complete variable domain (other parts from reference TRBV5-1 and TRBJ2-1): KAGVTQTPRYLIKTRGQQVTLSCSPISGHRSVSWYQQTPGQGLQFLFEYFSETQRNKGNFPGRFSGRQFSNSRSEMNVSTLELGDSALYLCASSSTGDAHNEQFFGPGTRLTVL.

Of note for this clonotype: Just one base apart from a much larger clone, this may be a read error. The chain carries TRBV5-1 and TRBJ1-2; 8 bases map to TRBD1. Germline trimming cut 2 bases from V and 6 bases from J; bases unmatched to any gene: 9. This CDR3 spans 15 amino acids. Per germline, CDR1 SGHRS and CDR2 YFSETQ. In DNA, the CDR3 is TGCGCCAGCAGCTTCGGACAGGGCACGAACGATGGCTACACCTTC. Amino acids: CASSFGQGTNDGYTF.